Following are 17 T cell receptor beta chains from one sample sequenced in a study of cytomegalovirus exposure and HLA in healthy donors. The PCR used 60 Vbeta and 13 Jbeta primers. The data were produced by immunoSEQ multiplex PCR, yet TCRdb's version contains in-frame clones alone and is incomplete. The sample lists under 70,000 clones; 55% to 75% were seen once. Sequenced input: PBMCs. The receptors come from a man between 35 and 55 years old in good health and CMV-seropositive.

This chain joins TRBV2 and TRBJ2-7; D possibly corresponds to TRBD1 (6 bases). Deletions cut 6 bases from V and 4 bases from J, with 13 bases between. This CDR3 spans 13 amino acids. Per the germline V gene, CDR1 is SNHLY and CDR2 is FYNNEI. CDR3 sequence reads: CASSIRQVYEQYF. For the CDR3, the DNA is TGTGCCAGCAGCATAAGACAGGTATACGAGCAGTACTTC.

This chain joins TRBV10-1 and TRBJ1-2; unclear D gene. This CDR3 region has 15 residues. Per the germline V gene, CDR1 is WNHNN and CDR2 is SYGVQD (reference sequence). Trimming took off 3 bases at V and 6 bases at J, with 17 bases between the two ends. CDR3 sequence reads: CASSEKGAGVDGYTF. The CDR3 region has the DNA TGCGCCAGCAGTGAAAAGGGAGCCGGTGTAGATGGCTACACCTTC.

This clone was recorded many times. The chain carries TRBV25-1 and TRBJ2-5, with 10 bases fitting TRBD2. Germline trimming cut 2 bases from V and 6 bases from J; bases unmatched to any gene: 3. In germline, CDR1 is MGHDK, CDR2 SYGVNS. The CDR3 sequence is 14 residues long. The CDR3: CASSEPSGGQTQYF. The CDR3 DNA reads TGTGCCAGCAGTGAACCTAGCGGGGGTCAGACCCAGTACTTC.

The V gene is TRBV5-6, the J gene TRBJ1-2; 9 bases are shared with TRBD1. Germline CDR1 SGHDT, CDR2 YYEEEE. Unmatched junction bases numbered 4, after V lost 1 base and J lost 6 bases. The length of the CDR3 is 14 residues. CDR3 protein: CASSLNRGQNGYTF. The CDR3 DNA reads TGTGCCAGCAGCTTGAACAGGGGGCAAAATGGCTACACCTTC.

This chain uses TRBV29-1 with TRBJ2-7; the D gene is possibly TRBD1 (6 bases). Germline assignment: CDR1 SQVTM and CDR2 ANQGSEA. The ends were cut back, 6 bases at V and 6 bases at J, with 15 bases in the middle. The CDR3 consists of 12 residues. Written as DNA, the CDR3 is TGCAGCGTGACAATCCGGGACATCGAGCAGTACTTC. Its protein product is CSVTIRDIEQYF.

The V gene is TRBV10-2, the J gene TRBJ2-7; TRBD2 matches at 8 bases. The CDR3 spans 14 residues. Germline loops: CDR1 WSHSY, CDR2 SAAADI. V trimming: 6 bases; J trimming: 3 bases; junction bases outside the gene matches: 7. The DNA for the CDR3 is TGCGCCAGCAGGACTAGCGTGGGGATCTACGAGCAGTACGTC. This codes for CASRTSVGIYEQYV.

The V and J genes are TRBV19 and TRBJ1-1, with unresolved D. The CDR3 runs 14 residues. Germline V gene data show CDR1 as LNHDA and CDR2 as SQIVND (reference sequence). Trimming removed 7 bases at V and 4 bases at J, with 16 bases between. The DNA for the CDR3 is TGTGCCAGTACGCCCGCCCCCGCTATCACTGAAGCTTTCTTT. Translated: CASTPAPAITEAFF.

The chain employs TRBV30 and TRBJ1-5, with a tentative D call TRBD1 (6 bases). This CDR3 spans 13 amino acids. The ends were cut back, 4 bases at V and 1 base at J, with 8 bases in the middle. Germline CDR1 and CDR2: GTSNPN and SVGIG (reference sequence). The CDR3 nucleotides are TGTGCCTGGACGAGGGGGAGCAATCAGCCCCAGCATTTT. Protein: CAWTRGSNQPQHF.

This clone was recorded once. V usage is TRBV28 and J usage is TRBJ1-2; D is possibly TRBD1 (5 bases). The CDR3 loop spans 14 amino acids. The V end was cut by 5 bases, the J end by 6 bases, with 16 bases between. CDR1 MDHEN and CDR2 SYDVKM come from the germline V gene. CDR3 nucleotides: TGTGCCAGCAGTAGGAATCGGGGGAGGGATGGCTACACCTTC. The encoded protein is CASSRNRGRDGYTF.

The chain combines TRBV19 with TRBJ2-1; no definite D call. Trimming took 1 base from V and 5 from J, leaving 9 bases between them. Germline CDR1 LNHDA, CDR2 SQIVND (reference sequence). The CDR3 consists of 14 residues. For the CDR3, the DNA is TGTGCCAGTAGTATAGTCCCTCTCCACAATGAGCAGTTCTTC. Its protein is CASSIVPLHNEQFF.

The chain links TRBV9 to TRBJ1-1; the D gene is possibly TRBD1 (5 bases). The CDR3 covers 14 residues. The V gene's germline CDR1 is SGDLS and CDR2 YYNGEE. Trimming removed 0 bases at V and 7 bases at J, with 13 bases between. CDR3 bases: TGTGCCAGCAGCGTAGGAACAGGTAGAGATGAAGCTTTCTTT. Residues: CASSVGTGRDEAFF. Based on the CDR3 plus reference TRBV9 and TRBJ1-1, the full variable domain is DSGVTQTPKHLITATGQRVTLRCSPRSGDLSVYWYQQSLDQGLQFLIQYYNGEERAKGNILERFSAQQFPDLHSELNLSSLELGDSALYFCASSVGTGRDEAFFGQGTRLTVV.

The chain recombines TRBV13 with TRBJ1-4; the D gene is possibly TRBD1 (5 bases). Trimming left V 6 bases short and J 3 bases short, with 14 bases between. CDR3 length: 15 residues. Germline V lookup: CDR1 PRHDT, CDR2 FYEKMQ (reference sequence). This chain's CDR3 is CASRGRGFANEKLFF. In DNA, the CDR3 is TGTGCCAGCAGAGGGCGGGGGTTTGCTAATGAAAAACTGTTTTTT.

The rearrangement uses TRBV5-1 and TRBJ2-3, with 8 bases matching TRBD1. Trimming took 4 bases from V and 4 from J; bases not matched to a gene: 8. Germline CDR1 SGHRS, CDR2 YFSETQ. The CDR3 is 15 residues long. The CDR3 region is CASSPDRGSSDTQYF. CDR3 nucleotides: TGCGCCAGCAGCCCCGACAGGGGCTCATCAGATACGCAGTATTTT.

This chain links TRBV5-1 with TRBJ2-3; D uncertain. V lost 2 bases and J lost 0, with 10 bases in between. The CDR3 consists of 15 residues. Germline V gene data show CDR1 as SGHRS and CDR2 as YFSETQ. CDR3 sequence reads: CASSLQPSSTDTQYF. In nucleotides, the CDR3 is TGCGCCAGCAGCTTACAGCCATCTAGCACAGATACGCAGTATTTT.

The chain has TRBV30 and TRBJ1-2; 10 bases fit TRBD1. The V gene end was trimmed by 1 base and the J gene end by 8 bases; junction bases not matched to a gene: 10. Per the germline V gene, CDR1 is GTSNPN and CDR2 is SVGIG (reference sequence). This CDR3 is 15 amino acids long. CDR3 amino acids: CAWSAGQGGIRGYTF. The CDR3 DNA follows: TGTGCCTGGAGTGCCGGACAGGGGGGTATTAGGGGCTACACCTTC.

The chain recombines TRBV9 with TRBJ2-7, with 7 bases lining up with TRBD1. Germline CDR1 SGDLS, CDR2 YYNGEE. V shed 4 bases and J 0 bases; nucleotides not matched to a gene: 7. The CDR3 has 15 amino acids. The chain's CDR3 is CASSFGQANSYEQYF. The CDR3, as DNA: TGTGCCAGCAGCTTCGGACAGGCGAACTCCTACGAGCAGTACTTC. The full variable domain, rest sourced from reference TRBV9 and TRBJ2-7, is DSGVTQTPKHLITATGQRVTLRCSPRSGDLSVYWYQQSLDQGLQFLIQYYNGEERAKGNILERFSAQQFPDLHSELNLSSLELGDSALYFCASSFGQANSYEQYFGPGTRLTVT.

The chain employs TRBV11-1 and TRBJ1-4, with 7 nucleotides matching TRBD1. The junction had 8 bases not matched to a gene; V was cut back by 5 bases and J by 8 bases. Germline CDR1 reads SGHAT; CDR2 reads FQDESV (reference sequence). The CDR3 is 14 residues long. CDR3 nucleotide sequence: TGTGCCAGCAGCACGTCGGGACAGTTAGAAAAACTGTTTTTT. Translating it yields CASSTSGQLEKLFF.